These 20 T cell receptor beta chains came from one sample sequenced in a study of blood T cell repertoires in COVID-19. Generated by immunoSEQ multiplex PCR, the TCRdb table keeps only in-frame clones and is missing some. The sample contains tens of thousands of clones, 80% to 90% of which appear only once. Input material: peripheral blood. These TCRs come from a man in his forties with COVID-19, enrolled during active disease.

This sequence joins TRBV19 and TRBJ1-6; 10 nucleotides align to TRBD1. Germline V gene lookup returns CDR1 LNHDA and CDR2 SQIVND (reference sequence). The CDR3 is 15 amino acids. J gave up 10 bases and V 6 bases, and 9 bases lay outside the gene matches. In DNA, the CDR3 is TGTGCCAGTAGGTTGGGACAGGGGCCGGTCTCACCCCTCCACTTT. Residues: CASRLGQGPVSPLHF.

The J gene is TRBJ2-7, the V gene TRBV2; weak D call: TRBD1 (6 bases). This CDR3 comprises 14 residues. Deletions cut 6 bases from V and 1 base from J, with 13 bases between. The V gene's germline CDR1 is SNHLY and CDR2 FYNNEI. The CDR3 here is CASRRETGSYEQYF. The CDR3 coding sequence is TGTGCCAGCAGAAGGGAGACAGGATCCTACGAGCAGTACTTC.

The chain carries TRBV20-1 and TRBJ1-3; tentative D call: TRBD1 (5 bases). CDR3 length equals 14 residues. With 3 bases removed from V and 4 bases from J, the gap between germline ends came to 13 bases. Germline CDR1 DFQATT, CDR2 SNEGSKA (reference sequence). In DNA, the CDR3 is TGCAGTGCTAGTTTGGTTGGGGCGGGAAACACCATATATTTT. It translates to CSASLVGAGNTIYF.

The V gene is TRBV6-6, the J gene TRBJ2-4, with 7 bases that match TRBD2. V dropped 4 bases and J dropped 0; count of bases not matched to a gene: 6. Germline V gene sequence: CDR1 MNHNY, CDR2 SVGAGI (reference sequence). The CDR3 sequence is 16 residues long. In nucleotides, the CDR3 is TGTGCCAGCAGTTCCCTTTCGGGGGGAGCCAAAAACATTCAGTACTTC. Its protein product is CASSSLSGGAKNIQYF.

In nucleotides, the CDR3 is TGTGCCAGCAGGAGCGGGGGGGCCGGTATGGAGACCCAGTACTTC. This sequence encodes CASRSGGAGMETQYF. J is TRBJ2-5 and V is TRBV6-5; 10 bases match TRBD2. CDR3 length equals 15 residues. V gave up 6 bases and J gave up 5 bases; unmatched junction bases: 9. CDR1 is MNHEY and CDR2 is SVGAGI in the germline V gene.

V gene TRBV6-6 combines with J gene TRBJ1-6; D unclear. The CDR3 runs 15 residues. Trimming took 0 bases from V and 6 from J, leaving 9 bases between them. Germline-derived CDR1 and CDR2 are MNHNY and SVGAGI (reference sequence). The CDR3 reads CASSYSEQINSPLHF. Here the CDR3 DNA reads TGTGCCAGCAGTTACTCGGAGCAGATTAATTCACCCCTCCACTTT.

This clone was recorded once. The rearrangement joins TRBV10-3 to TRBJ1-2, with 8 bases aligning to TRBD1. CDR3 length equals 13 residues. V was pared by 3 bases and J by 4 bases, with 1 base of the junction left unmatched. Germline assignment: CDR1 ENHRY and CDR2 SYGVKD. CDR3 DNA: TGTGCCATCAGTGAAGACAGGGGCTATGGCTACACCTTC. The encoded protein is CAISEDRGYGYTF.

The chain combines TRBV7-8 with TRBJ2-1, with TRBD2 identical over 9 bases. Germline V gene sequence: CDR1 SGHVS, CDR2 FQNEAQ. The CDR3 is 16 residues long. V lost 5 bases, J lost 6 bases, and 11 bases stayed unmatched. This CDR3 is CASSTRGGLAFNEQFF. The CDR3 region has the DNA TGTGCCAGCAGCACGAGGGGGGGACTAGCTTTCAATGAGCAGTTCTTC.

This clone came up once. This chain joins TRBV3-1 (or the pseudogene TRBV3-2) and TRBJ1-6; D may be TRBD1 (5 bases). Germline-derived CDR1 and CDR2 are LGHDT and YNNKEL (reference sequence). CDR3 size: 14 residues. The V and J ends lost 5 bases and 10 bases respectively, with 15 bases between them. CDR3 in amino acids: CASSIGASSSPLHF. The CDR3 DNA is TGTGCCAGCAGCATAGGGGCCTCCAGCTCACCCCTCCACTTT.

The chain combines TRBV2 with TRBJ2-2; D is uncertain. CDR1 is SNHLY and CDR2 is FYNNEI in the germline V gene. The CDR3 is 12 residues long. V was cut by 6 bases and J by 4 bases, with 6 bases left in between. The CDR3 nucleotides are TGTGCCAGCAGGACAATCACCGGGGAGCTGTTTTTT. Protein product: CASRTITGELFF. The whole variable domain, remainder taken from reference TRBV2 and TRBJ2-2, is EPEVTQTPSHQVTQMGQEVILRCVPISNHLYFYWYRQILGQKVEFLVSFYNNEISEKSEIFDDQFSVERPDGSNFTLKIRSTKLEDSAMYFCASRTITGELFFGEGSRLTVL.

The chain joins TRBV19 to TRBJ2-1, with D possibly being TRBD1 (6 bases). The CDR3 loop spans 14 amino acids. Trimming shortened V by 9 bases and J by 0 bases, and 12 bases separated the two germline ends. CDR1 is LNHDA and CDR2 is SQIVND in the germline V gene (reference sequence). The CDR3 nucleotides are TGTGCCAGCGCTACAGGGAGCTCCTACAATGAGCAGTTCTTC. Its protein product is CASATGSSYNEQFF.

The genes are TRBV29-1 and TRBJ2-1; TRBD2 agrees at 7 bases. This CDR3 contains 15 residues. CDR1 SQVTM and CDR2 ANQGSEA come from the germline V gene. The V segment lost 8 bases and the J segment 2 bases; nucleotides outside the gene matches: 12. CDR3 loop: CSLLGGETPYNEQFF. As DNA, the CDR3 is TGCAGCCTTTTGGGGGGGGAGACCCCCTACAATGAGCAGTTCTTC.

This clone appeared a single time. The rearrangement joins TRBV10-2 to TRBJ1-1; D gene unclear. CDR1 is WSHSY, CDR2 SAAADI, per germline. V shed 5 bases and J shed 4 bases, with 11 bases lying between them. The CDR3 consists of 13 residues. The CDR3, as DNA: TGCGCCAGCAGTCCGCCGGCGGCCACTGAAGCTTTCTTT. It yields the protein CASSPPAATEAFF.

J is TRBJ2-1 and V is TRBV19; 8 bases match TRBD2. This CDR3 contains 16 residues. The germline CDR1 and CDR2 sequences are LNHDA and SQIVND (reference sequence). V lost 2 bases, J lost 12 bases, and 15 bases stayed unmatched. DNA of the CDR3: TGTGCCAGTAGTATAAATCCCCTTCGGGGGGGAGGGGGGCAGTTCTTC. This translates into CASSINPLRGGGGQFF.

The chain combines TRBV5-1 with TRBJ2-7, with 12 bases matching TRBD1. Trimming at V came to 6 bases and at J to 5 bases, leaving 6 bases not matched to a gene. In germline, CDR1 is SGHRS, CDR2 YFSETQ. The CDR3 has 14 residues. As DNA, the CDR3 is TGCGCCAGCACCCGGGACAGGGGGCTCGACGAGCAGTACTTC. Protein: CASTRDRGLDEQYF.

The gene calls are TRBV6-6 and TRBJ1-4; tentatively, D is TRBD1 (5 bases). Germline CDR1 reads MNHNY; CDR2 reads SVGAGI (reference sequence). V was cut by 0 bases and J by 8 bases, with 7 bases left in between. The CDR3 runs to 13 residues. DNA for the CDR3: TGTGCCAGCAGTTACTCGACAGTCGAAAAACTGTTTTTT. Amino acid sequence: CASSYSTVEKLFF.

In DNA form, the CDR3 reads TGTGCCATCAGTGTAAAGAGACAGGGCACTGAAGCTTTCTTT. Protein: CAISVKRQGTEAFF. This rearrangement joins TRBV10-3 to TRBJ1-1, with TRBD1 matching 7 bases. V shed 4 bases, J shed 4 bases, and the junction held 6 bases outside the gene matches. The CDR3 consists of 14 residues. Germline values: CDR1 ENHRY, CDR2 SYGVKD.

The V and J genes are TRBV6-4 and TRBJ2-1, with 10 nucleotides matching TRBD1. The V and J ends lost 8 bases and 5 bases, in that order; junction bases with no gene match: 6. This CDR3 has 14 residues. The germline gives CDR1 MRHNA, CDR2 SNTAGT. The DNA of the CDR3 is TGTGCCAGCTCAAGACAGGGGGCGGACAATGAGCAGTTCTTC. Its translation: CASSRQGADNEQFF.

The chain employs TRBV24-1 and TRBJ1-2; 11 bases match TRBD1. The V gene's germline CDR1 is KGHDR and CDR2 SFDVKD. The CDR3 contains 16 residues. Trimming cost V 2 bases and J 4 bases; bases outside gene matches: 5. As DNA, the CDR3 is TGTGCCACCAGTGATTCGCGGACAGGGGGCCCCTATGGCTACACCTTC. Residues: CATSDSRTGGPYGYTF.

V usage is TRBV27 and J usage is TRBJ1-5, with a possible D match to TRBD1 (5 bases). Germline V gives CDR1 MNHEY, CDR2 SMNVEV (reference sequence). The CDR3 runs to 14 residues. The V gene lost 6 bases and the J gene lost 5 bases, with 14 bases spanning the gap. As DNA, the CDR3 is TGTGCCAGCAGACGGGGGAGCTTCGATCAGCCCCAGCATTTT. The encoded protein is CASRRGSFDQPQHF.